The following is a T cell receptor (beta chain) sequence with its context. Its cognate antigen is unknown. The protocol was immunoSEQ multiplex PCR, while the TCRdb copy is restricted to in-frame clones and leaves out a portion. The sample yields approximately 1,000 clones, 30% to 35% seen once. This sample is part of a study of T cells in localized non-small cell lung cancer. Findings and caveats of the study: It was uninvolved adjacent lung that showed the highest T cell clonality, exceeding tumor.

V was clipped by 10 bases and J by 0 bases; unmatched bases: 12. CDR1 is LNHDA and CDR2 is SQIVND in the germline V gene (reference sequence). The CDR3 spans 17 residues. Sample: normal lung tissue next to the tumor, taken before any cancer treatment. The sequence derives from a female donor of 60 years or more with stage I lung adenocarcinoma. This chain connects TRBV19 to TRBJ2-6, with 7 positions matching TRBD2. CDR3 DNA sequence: TGTGCCACCCTGGGAGGGCAACTAGTCTCTGGGGCCAACGTCCTGACTTTC. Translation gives CATLGGQLVSGANVLTF.